This T cell receptor (beta chain) was identified during a study of blood T cell repertoires in COVID-19. Study-level information: In each case, the material was cDNA or gDNA derived from T cells, B-cell-depleted T cells, or PBMCs.

The germline V gene encodes CDR1 SGDLS and CDR2 YYNGEE. The ends were cut back, 4 bases at V and 1 base at J, with 8 bases in the middle. The CDR3 contains 13 residues. Sequencing used immunoSEQ multiplex PCR; TCRdb keeps in-frame clones, though not all of them. The data contain 100,000 to 150,000 clones, around 81% of them singletons. This clone was seen once. The rearrangement joins TRBV9 to TRBJ1-2, with D possibly being TRBD1 (6 bases). This sequence originates from a man aged 25-45 years with COVID-19, enrolled during active disease. The specimen was peripheral blood. In DNA, the CDR3 is TGTGCCAGCAGCCCGGACAGTAACTATGGCTACACCTTC. This encodes CASSPDSNYGYTF.